The 26 T cell receptor beta chains given below trace back to one sample, sequenced in a study of identical twins. TCRdb ran MiXCR on the 5' RACE reads and lists one entry per CDR3 protein. This sample carries about 490,000 distinct CDR3 sequences, about 16% of them seen once, and the ten largest clones take nearly 0.45%. The same sample was also studied in work on yellow fever vaccine responses in identical twins.

Sequenced sample: CD4+ T cells sorted from blood. The source is a woman aged 18 to 35 in good health.

The chain links TRBV28 to TRBJ2-7, with D perhaps TRBD2 (6 bases). This CDR3 has 16 amino acids. CDR1 is MDHEN, CDR2 SYDVKM, per germline. Trimming took 5 bases from V and 3 from J, leaving 20 bases between them. This CDR3 reads CASSIKPDYNGYEQYF. The DNA for the CDR3 is TGTGCCAGCAGTATCAAGCCGGACTATAACGGCTACGAGCAGTACTTC. The entire variable domain, with the rest obtained from reference TRBV28 and TRBJ2-7, is as follows: DVKVTQSSRYLVKRTGEKVFLECVQDMDHENMFWYRQDPGLGLRLIYFSYDVKMKEKGDIPEGYSVSREKKERFSLILESASTNQTSMYLCASSIKPDYNGYEQYFGPGTRLTVT.

This clonotype was seen more than once but under ten times. The chain recombines TRBV7-2 with TRBJ2-3, with TRBD2 as a possible D gene (5 bases). V lost 0 bases to trimming and J lost 2 bases, with 9 bases between them. The CDR3 length is 15 residues. Germline CDR1 SGHTA, CDR2 FQGNSA. The CDR3 is CASSLAIASTDTQYF. The CDR3 DNA reads as TGTGCCAGCAGCTTAGCGATAGCGTCCACAGATACGCAGTATTTT.

This clonotype was seen more than once but under ten times. The rearrangement joins TRBV24-1 to TRBJ2-5, with D maybe TRBD2 (6 bases). CDR1 is KGHDR, CDR2 SFDVKD, per germline. V was trimmed by 4 bases and J by 1 base, leaving 12 bases between them. The CDR3 contains 15 residues. CDR3: CATSEGGSSQETQYF. The DNA for the CDR3 is TGTGCCACCAGTGAAGGAGGGTCGTCCCAAGAGACCCAGTACTTC.

The table lists this clonotype with a few counts. In DNA form, the CDR3 reads TGTGCCACCAGTGATAGGGCTTTTACTGAAGCTTTCTTT. Amino acids: CATSDRAFTEAFF. J is TRBJ1-1 and V is TRBV24-1; no firm D call. Germline V gene data show CDR1 as KGHDR and CDR2 as SFDVKD. Trimming removed 3 bases from V and 5 bases from J, with 9 bases in between. The CDR3 runs 13 residues.

The chain is built from TRBV28 and TRBJ2-7; tentatively, D is TRBD2 (6 bases). The CDR3 loop spans 14 amino acids. Trimming took 6 bases from V and 3 from J, leaving 15 bases between them. Germline assignment: CDR1 MDHEN and CDR2 SYDVKM. This chain's CDR3 is CASSRGVEGYEQYF. The CDR3 DNA follows: TGTGCCAGCAGCCGCGGGGTTGAGGGCTACGAGCAGTACTTC.

This clonotype was found once. The V and J genes are TRBV6-5 and TRBJ1-1; unclear D gene. Trimming cost V 2 bases and J 4 bases, with 11 bases left between them. The CDR3 loop spans 14 amino acids. Germline V gives CDR1 MNHEY, CDR2 SVGAGI. The CDR3 region has the DNA TGTGCCAGCAGTTACGCCGGGCTAACCACTGAAGCTTTCTTT. Its translation is CASSYAGLTTEAFF.

J is TRBJ2-7 and V is TRBV6-1, with D possibly matching TRBD1 (6 bases). Germline assignment: CDR1 MNHNS and CDR2 SASEGT. The germline V and J ends were trimmed by 8 bases and 2 bases, with 19 bases remaining between them. The CDR3 consists of 15 residues. CDR3 sequence reads: CASSRTDRGTYEQYF. The CDR3 DNA reads as TGTGCCAGCTCAAGGACAGACCGGGGAACCTACGAGCAGTACTTC.

This clonotype was counted between two and nine times. The gene calls are TRBV10-3 and TRBJ2-1, with TRBD1 matching over 9 bases. In germline, CDR1 is ENHRY, CDR2 SYGVKD. The CDR3 extends over 14 amino acids. The junction had 1 base not matched to a gene; V was cut back by 4 bases and J by 3 bases. The CDR3 bases are TGTGCCATCAGTGGGGACAGGGACTACAATGAGCAGTTCTTC. This sequence encodes CAISGDRDYNEQFF.

This clonotype appeared many times. The chain joins TRBV12-3 or TRBV12-4 to TRBJ1-1, with no clear D. Trimming pared 3 bases from V and 5 bases from J, leaving 13 bases between. This CDR3 region has 14 residues. The CDR3 protein is CASSLQDSRTEAFF. The CDR3 DNA reads TGTGCCAGCAGTTTGCAGGACTCAAGGACTGAAGCTTTCTTT.

This chain links TRBV5-1 with TRBJ1-1, with D hard to call. This CDR3 is 14 amino acids long. The germline gives CDR1 SGHRS, CDR2 YFSETQ. With 5 bases removed from V and 3 bases from J, the gap between germline ends came to 14 bases. This chain's CDR3 is CASSKGSGYTEAFF. The CDR3 nucleotides read TGCGCCAGCAGTAAGGGCTCAGGATACACTGAAGCTTTCTTT.

In this sample, this clonotype turned up a few times. CDR3 coding DNA: TGTGCCAGCAGCGAGATGACGGCGGCGGCAGAGACCCAGTACTTC. The encoded protein is CASSEMTAAAETQYF. The rearrangement joins TRBV5-6 to TRBJ2-5; D is unresolved. Germline V lookup: CDR1 SGHDT, CDR2 YYEEEE. V was cut by 4 bases and J by 4 bases, with 17 bases left in between. The CDR3 contains 15 residues.

The J gene is TRBJ2-1, the V gene TRBV16, with D possibly being TRBD1 (6 bases). The CDR3 contains 15 residues. CDR1 and CDR2 (germline): KGHSY, FQNENV. Trimming removed 3 bases at V and 0 bases at J, with 9 bases between. The CDR3 protein is CASSQGAGSYNEQFF. Here the CDR3 DNA reads TGTGCCAGCAGCCAGGGGGCCGGCTCCTACAATGAGCAGTTCTTC.

This rearrangement joins TRBV6-2 or TRBV6-3 to TRBJ2-1; 12 bases map to TRBD2. The CDR3 length is 18 residues. The germline V gene encodes CDR1 MNHEY and CDR2 SVGEGT. The junction had 12 bases not matched to a gene; V was cut back by 2 bases and J by 7 bases. This CDR3 reads CASSYMGSSGRAVNEQFF. The DNA for the CDR3 is TGTGCCAGCAGTTACATGGGTTCTAGCGGGAGGGCCGTGAATGAGCAGTTCTTC.

The chain carries TRBV27 and TRBJ2-2; a possible D gene is TRBD1 (5 bases). This CDR3 has 19 amino acids. Germline CDR1 MNHEY, CDR2 SMNVEV (reference sequence). V lost 7 bases, J lost 3 bases, and 27 bases lay in between. CDR3 DNA: TGTGCCAGCACCCCGCGTGGCGGCAGGGTGGGCTCGGACACCGGGGAGCTGTTTTTT. Translating gives CASTPRGGRVGSDTGELFF.

The chain combines TRBV5-6 with TRBJ2-5, with 9 bases that match TRBD1. CDR1 is SGHDT and CDR2 is YYEEEE in the germline V gene. The CDR3 is made up of 14 amino acids. V lost 4 bases and J lost 5; bases outside the gene matches: 6. The CDR3 region is CASSEGQGWETQYF. DNA for the CDR3: TGTGCCAGCAGCGAAGGACAGGGGTGGGAGACCCAGTACTTC.

The chain links TRBV20-1 to TRBJ2-7; possible D gene TRBD1, 6 bases. This CDR3 is built from 16 residues. Germline V gene lookup returns CDR1 DFQATT and CDR2 SNEGSKA (reference sequence). V gave up 6 bases and J gave up 4 bases, with 25 bases separating them. CDR3 loop: CSANTEKRRDTYEQYV. The CDR3 region has the DNA TGCAGTGCAAACACCGAAAAACGCCGGGACACTTACGAGCAGTACGTC.

J is TRBJ2-5 and V is TRBV20-1, with D hard to call. V lost 3 bases to trimming and J lost 1 base, with 12 bases between them. Germline CDR1 DFQATT, CDR2 SNEGSKA (reference sequence). The CDR3 sequence is 14 residues long. CDR3 nucleotide sequence: TGCAGTGCTAGGCCCGGGCCAATCCAAGAGACCCAGTACTTC. Protein product: CSARPGPIQETQYF.

This clonotype showed up just a few times. The rearrangement joins TRBV12-3 or TRBV12-4 to TRBJ1-1; the match to TRBD1 covers 8 bases. The CDR3 runs to 13 residues. J gave up 4 bases and V 7 bases, and 5 bases lay outside the gene matches. CDR3 coding DNA: TGTGCCAGCACTACAGGGGGGCCCACTGAAGCTTTCTTT. Protein sequence: CASTTGGPTEAFF.

This clonotype appeared many times. A read error may account for a junction end that differs from germline. The chain employs TRBV7-9 and TRBJ1-1, with D possibly matching TRBD1 (5 bases). The CDR3 has 14 amino acids. In germline, CDR1 is SEHNR, CDR2 FQNEAQ (reference sequence). The CDR3 coding sequence is TGTGCCAGCAGTTTAGACAGACTGAACACTGAAGCTTTCTTT. This translates into CASSLDRLNTEAFF.

The chain links TRBV5-1 to TRBJ1-2; 7 bases align to TRBD1. This CDR3 region has 13 residues. Per germline, CDR1 SGHRS and CDR2 YFSETQ. With 6 bases clipped from V and 6 bases from J, the junction kept 8 bases outside the gene matches. The CDR3 spells CASTQTGLDGYTF. CDR3 sequence (DNA): TGCGCCAGCACTCAGACAGGGCTCGATGGCTACACCTTC.

J is TRBJ2-1 and V is TRBV11-2; 11 bases are a match to TRBD2. This CDR3 is built from 19 residues. CDR1 is SGHAT, CDR2 FQNNGV, per germline. V trimming: 4 bases; J trimming: 4 bases; junction bases outside the gene matches: 15. In DNA form, the CDR3 reads TGTGCCAGCAGCTCCAGGGGGCCGGCTAGCGGGAGGTTGTACAATGAGCAGTTCTTC. Encoded protein: CASSSRGPASGRLYNEQFF.

This chain links TRBV10-3 with TRBJ2-1; TRBD1 matches 12 bases. There are 17 residues in the CDR3. Germline loops: CDR1 ENHRY, CDR2 SYGVKD. With V trimmed by 4 bases and J by 5 bases, 9 bases remained unmatched. CDR3 sequence: CAISVSGQGANNNEQFF. The DNA of the CDR3 is TGTGCCATCAGTGTATCGGGACAGGGGGCGAACAACAATGAGCAGTTCTTC.

The rearrangement links TRBV20-1 to TRBJ2-7; D possibly corresponds to TRBD1 (6 bases). CDR1 is DFQATT and CDR2 is SNEGSKA in the germline V gene (reference sequence). The CDR3 totals 15 residues. V was clipped by 6 bases and J by 0 bases, with 18 bases between them. CDR3 loop: CSASTGTLNSYEQYF. The CDR3 DNA reads as TGCAGTGCCAGCACCGGGACACTCAACTCCTACGAGCAGTACTTC.

The V call is TRBV7-8, the J call TRBJ2-5; D call uncertain. CDR3 length: 14 amino acids. Germline loops: CDR1 SGHVS, CDR2 FQNEAQ. V was trimmed by 7 bases and J by 2 bases, leaving 14 bases between them. The CDR3 coding sequence is TGTGCCAGCACCTCTTCGATGCTTCAAGAGACCCAGTACTTC. Translation: CASTSSMLQETQYF.

The genes are TRBV12-3 or TRBV12-4 and TRBJ2-3, with D perhaps TRBD1 or TRBD2 (5 bases each). V was cut by 3 bases and J by 2 bases, with 15 bases left in between. The CDR3 consists of 16 residues. The CDR3 protein is CASSFLGTTYTDTQYF. The CDR3 DNA reads as TGTGCCAGCAGTTTCTTAGGGACCACTTACACAGATACGCAGTATTTT.

The V call is TRBV15, the J call TRBJ2-2, with D perhaps matching TRBD2 (6 bases). The CDR3 runs to 17 residues. Trimming pared 3 bases from V and 6 bases from J, leaving 20 bases between. CDR1 is LNHNV and CDR2 is YYDKDF in the germline V gene (reference sequence). The CDR3 nucleotides read TGTGCCACCAGCAGGGAGCCCCTAAGACTAGTCTCCGGGGAGCTGTTTTTT. This translates into CATSREPLRLVSGELFF.